A selection of T cell receptor beta chains follows, all from one sample in a study of identical twins. TCRdb analysed the 5' RACE reads with MiXCR anew, one entry per CDR3 protein. The profile shows a few hundred thousand distinct CDR3 sequences, approximately 18% of them singletons. The source material was naive T cells sorted from blood. The receptors shown here come from a man over 45 in good health. Both conserved end residues are part of each CDR3. The order of the fields is J gene, D gene, clone size, V gene, CDR3 protein, CDR3 DNA. A D gene is named only where the DNA matches it firmly. A row's size may be missing; if present it is once, few, many or a size class.

j_call: TRBJ1-5; d_call: NA; clone_size: NA; v_call: TRBV5-1; cdr3_aa: CASSLGQESNQPQHF; cdr3_nt: TGCGCCAGCAGCTTAGGGCAGGAAAGCAATCAGCCCCAGCATTTT
j_call: TRBJ2-6; d_call: NA; clone_size: NA; v_call: TRBV20-1; cdr3_aa: CSARPKGGSGANVLTF; cdr3_nt: TGCAGTGCTAGACCCAAAGGGGGCTCTGGGGCCAACGTCCTGACTTTC
j_call: TRBJ2-5; d_call: NA; clone_size: many; v_call: TRBV7-3; cdr3_aa: CASSLIIGETQYF; cdr3_nt: TGTGCCAGCAGCTTAATAATCGGAGAGACCCAGTACTTC
j_call: TRBJ2-1; d_call: TRBD1; clone_size: many; v_call: TRBV28; cdr3_aa: CASSSGQTYNEQFF; cdr3_nt: TGTGCCAGCAGTTCGGGACAGACCTACAATGAGCAGTTCTTC
j_call: TRBJ2-6; d_call: NA; clone_size: many; v_call: TRBV6-1; cdr3_aa: CASSKGLSGANVLTF; cdr3_nt: TGTGCCAGCAGTAAAGGACTTTCTGGGGCCAACGTCCTGACTTTC
j_call: TRBJ2-1; d_call: NA; clone_size: few; v_call: TRBV11-2; cdr3_aa: CASSPQRRNHGFF; cdr3_nt: TGTGCCAGCAGCCCCCAGCGCAGGAATCACGGGTTCTTC
j_call: TRBJ2-5; d_call: TRBD2; clone_size: few; v_call: TRBV12-3/TRBV12-4; cdr3_aa: CASRVSGAQYF; cdr3_nt: TGTGCCAGCAGGGTTAGCGGGGCCCAGTACTTC
j_call: TRBJ2-3; d_call: NA; clone_size: NA; v_call: TRBV5-1; cdr3_aa: CASSPMMGGTDTQYF; cdr3_nt: TGCGCCAGCAGCCCTATGATGGGAGGCACAGATACGCAGTATTTT
j_call: TRBJ2-3; d_call: NA; clone_size: NA; v_call: TRBV5-1; cdr3_aa: CASTELGTDTQYF; cdr3_nt: TGCGCCAGCACGGAGCTCGGCACAGATACGCAGTATTTT
j_call: TRBJ2-1; d_call: NA; clone_size: few; v_call: TRBV20-1; cdr3_aa: CSASRGATDNEQFF; cdr3_nt: TGCAGTGCTAGTAGGGGGGCGACTGACAATGAGCAGTTCTTC
j_call: TRBJ2-1; d_call: NA; clone_size: many; v_call: TRBV5-6; cdr3_aa: CASSLQGAVNEQFF; cdr3_nt: TGTGCCAGCAGCTTACAAGGGGCGGTCAATGAGCAGTTCTTC
j_call: TRBJ2-1; d_call: TRBD2; clone_size: many; v_call: TRBV20-1; cdr3_aa: CSATGTSGSRYNEQFF; cdr3_nt: TGCAGTGCTACTGGGACTAGCGGGAGTAGATACAATGAGCAGTTCTTC
j_call: TRBJ1-6; d_call: NA; clone_size: few; v_call: TRBV12-3/TRBV12-4; cdr3_aa: CASSFNANSPLHF; cdr3_nt: TGTGCCAGCAGTTTCAATGCGAATTCACCCCTCCACTTT
j_call: TRBJ2-2; d_call: NA; clone_size: NA; v_call: TRBV4-2; cdr3_aa: CASSRGVGTGELFF; cdr3_nt: TGTGCCAGCAGCCGCGGTGTGGGCACCGGGGAGCTGTTTTTT
j_call: TRBJ1-3; d_call: NA; clone_size: few; v_call: TRBV12-3/TRBV12-4; cdr3_aa: CASSSRGRGGNTIYF; cdr3_nt: TGTGCCAGCAGTTCCAGGGGCCGAGGTGGAAACACCATATATTTT
j_call: TRBJ2-1; d_call: NA; clone_size: few; v_call: TRBV11-2; cdr3_aa: CASSFLGFSYNEQFF; cdr3_nt: TGTGCCAGCAGCTTTCTGGGGTTCTCTTACAATGAGCAGTTCTTC
j_call: TRBJ2-1; d_call: NA; clone_size: few; v_call: TRBV6-6; cdr3_aa: CASRVTLNNEQFF; cdr3_nt: TGTGCCAGCAGGGTCACCCTCAACAATGAGCAGTTCTTC
j_call: TRBJ2-1; d_call: NA; clone_size: few; v_call: TRBV6-2/TRBV6-3; cdr3_aa: CASSYLRGGDYNEQFF; cdr3_nt: TGTGCCAGCAGTTACCTCCGAGGGGGGGACTACAATGAGCAGTTCTTC
j_call: TRBJ2-2; d_call: NA; clone_size: NA; v_call: TRBV7-2; cdr3_aa: CASRAGPRTGKLFF; cdr3_nt: TGTGCCAGCAGAGCAGGTCCTCGGACCGGGAAGCTGTTTTTT
j_call: TRBJ2-7; d_call: NA; clone_size: few; v_call: TRBV5-1; cdr3_aa: CASSLQPGRSGYEQYF; cdr3_nt: TGCGCCAGCAGCTTGCAACCAGGGAGGAGTGGGTACGAGCAGTACTTC
j_call: TRBJ1-5; d_call: NA; clone_size: NA; v_call: TRBV6-6; cdr3_aa: CASSGVRDQPQHF; cdr3_nt: TGTGCCAGCAGTGGGGTCCGGGATCAGCCCCAGCATTTT
j_call: TRBJ2-1; d_call: NA; clone_size: few; v_call: TRBV7-2; cdr3_aa: CASSLALPEQFF; cdr3_nt: TGTGCCAGCAGCTTAGCGCTTCCGGAGCAGTTCTTC
j_call: TRBJ2-7; d_call: NA; clone_size: few; v_call: TRBV5-1; cdr3_aa: CASSRRPDGVYEQYF; cdr3_nt: TGCGCCAGCAGCCGACGCCCGGACGGAGTTTACGAGCAGTACTTC
j_call: TRBJ2-7; d_call: NA; clone_size: many; v_call: TRBV4-3; cdr3_aa: CASSQDRGSYEQYF; cdr3_nt: TGTGCCAGCAGCCAAGATCGGGGAAGTTACGAGCAGTACTTC
j_call: TRBJ1-1; d_call: NA; clone_size: few; v_call: TRBV4-2; cdr3_aa: CASSQGGIGDGVSEAFF; cdr3_nt: TGTGCCAGCAGCCAAGGAGGGATCGGGGATGGGGTGAGTGAAGCTTTCTTT
j_call: TRBJ2-1; d_call: NA; clone_size: many; v_call: TRBV27; cdr3_aa: CASSNIGIVSAYNEQFF; cdr3_nt: TGTGCCAGCAGTAACATTGGGATTGTCAGCGCGTACAATGAGCAGTTCTTC
j_call: TRBJ2-1; d_call: NA; clone_size: many; v_call: TRBV5-1; cdr3_aa: CASRGTNNNEQFF; cdr3_nt: TGCGCCAGCAGGGGGACAAACAACAATGAGCAGTTCTTC
j_call: TRBJ1-2; d_call: NA; clone_size: NA; v_call: TRBV20-1; cdr3_aa: CSARGTSIRDYGYTF; cdr3_nt: TGCAGTGCTAGAGGGACGTCGATAAGGGACTATGGCTACACCTTC
j_call: TRBJ1-5; d_call: NA; clone_size: NA; v_call: TRBV12-3/TRBV12-4; cdr3_aa: CASSFRSYSNQPQHF; cdr3_nt: TGTGCCAGCAGTTTCCGGTCCTATAGCAATCAGCCCCAGCATTTT
j_call: TRBJ2-2; d_call: TRBD1; clone_size: NA; v_call: TRBV6-1; cdr3_aa: CASRPGQGAGELFF; cdr3_nt: TGTGCCAGCAGGCCGGGACAGGGGGCCGGGGAGCTGTTTTTT
j_call: TRBJ1-6; d_call: TRBD1; clone_size: once; v_call: TRBV7-2; cdr3_aa: CASSLKTGVSPLHF; cdr3_nt: TGTGCCAGCAGCTTAAAGACAGGGGTCTCACCCCTCCACTTT
j_call: TRBJ2-1; d_call: NA; clone_size: NA; v_call: TRBV6-5; cdr3_aa: CASSYSSETPDEQFF; cdr3_nt: TGTGCCAGCAGTTACTCGTCGGAAACCCCGGATGAGCAGTTCTTC
j_call: TRBJ2-1; d_call: TRBD2; clone_size: NA; v_call: TRBV18; cdr3_aa: CASSPRSGSYNEQFF; cdr3_nt: TGTGCCAGCTCACCACGTAGCGGGTCCTACAATGAGCAGTTCTTC
j_call: TRBJ2-6; d_call: NA; clone_size: many; v_call: TRBV7-9; cdr3_aa: CASSLVGANVLTF; cdr3_nt: TGTGCCAGCAGCTTAGTTGGGGCCAACGTCCTGACTTTC
j_call: TRBJ2-7; d_call: NA; clone_size: NA; v_call: TRBV4-1; cdr3_aa: CASSQAGSYEQYF; cdr3_nt: TGCGCCAGCAGCCAAGCAGGGTCCTACGAGCAGTACTTC